This TCR beta chain was recovered during a study of T cell responses to AZD1222 COVID-19 vaccine. Germline lookup yields CDR1 SGHTA and CDR2 FQGNSA. This CDR3 contains 14 residues. V lost 4 bases to trimming and J lost 1 base, with 11 bases between them. Only one count was recorded for this clone. Assay: immunoSEQ multiplex PCR; the TCRdb copy retains only in-frame clones and omits some. There are under 140,000 clones in the sample; around 90% occur only once, and around 3.3% lies in the top ten. Sequenced material: peripheral blood, taken on day 0 of AZD1222 vaccination. The source is an adult in good health. V and J are TRBV7-2 and TRBJ2-7; D gene ambiguous. Written as DNA, the CDR3 is TGTGCCAGCAGCTACCAAGCCGTTTCCTACGAGCAGTACTTC. Amino acids: CASSYQAVSYEQYF.